The sequence of this T cell receptor beta chain was determined in a study of cytomegalovirus exposure and HLA in healthy donors (dated by TCRdb to the late 2010s). Study-level background: According to a later analysis, the 120 or so validation repertoires were produced on the same platform as the approximately 610 repertoires of the first cohort. The study aimed to test whether signatures of past pathogen exposure could be identified by cataloging public T cell receptors. Besides the first cohort of 550 to 750 subjects, a separate validation cohort made up of roughly 120 different subjects was used. To predict cytomegalovirus infection status, the study brought together high-throughput TCR immunosequencing, statistical association of individual TCRs with disease status, and machine learning. The investigation overall reported the following: In both the original and validation cohorts, the classifier was reported to diagnose cytomegalovirus status with high specificity and sensitivity. In vitro tests confirmed that a few of the cytomegalovirus-associated TCR beta chains recognize cytomegalovirus antigens. A later analysis lacked HLA typing for the validation cohort, so it scored co-occurrence in that cohort across all 110 or so repertoires. Subsequent analysis determined that TCRs grouped into clusters in the first cohort also showed a tendency toward co-occurrence across the roughly 110 validation repertoires, and approximately 94% of cluster scores exceeded 0. The authors suggested that the approach could potentially be generalized to other disease states and immunological phenotypes. A total of 150 to 200 TCR beta chains were listed by the study as associated with cytomegalovirus. Across donors, most TCR sequences were observed very rarely, whereas some public TCRs were present in many individuals.

V is reduced by 1 base and J by 5 bases, leaving a spacing of 3 bases between them. From the cysteine up to the phenylalanine, the CDR3 has a length of 11 residues. Just CDR3 DNA is preserved here, 33 bases in frame from base 1. CDR1 and CDR2 are read off the germline V gene as SGHTA and FQGNSA. Library construction relied on the immunoSEQ multiplex PCR assay. For the original study's pipeline: A statistical classification framework was built for diagnosing cytomegalovirus status from the catalog of TCR beta chain sequences. TCRdb took over this immuneACCESS table, retaining in-frame rearrangements with V and J assigned. Such tables are incomplete; in checked studies, under half of the missing clones stem from an unresolved V gene, and the remainder is unexplained. The V and J calls and clone size are taken from that table; D and trimming were inferred from the DNA. The sample records about 240,000 clones, around nine tenths of which are singletons. Jointly, the top ten make up less than 3% of the sample.

As for this clone: Its recognized antigen is unknown. Base qualities are not at hand, and no much larger clone is one base apart.

The donors belonged to the validation cohort of over a hundred subjects, which was separate from the approximately 700-subject first cohort. The chain couples TRBV7-2 to TRBJ2-7, with no D gene named confidently. This TCR was sampled from a man aged 18 to 35 in good health and CMV-seronegative. Sequenced: PBMCs. This receptor carries the CDR3 CASSLVNEQYF. The DNA sequence follows: TGTGCCAGCAGCTTAGTTAACGAGCAGTACTTC.